The 2 T cell receptor beta chains below were found in one sample sequenced in a study of Ad26.COV2.S vaccination and SARS-CoV-2 variants. Sample treatment: roughly 20 received Ad26.COV2.S at low or high dose, single or two shots; about 5 received placebo; per-sample allocation not given. Day 63 after the first vaccine or placebo injection was the time point for sampling. The data were produced by immunoSEQ multiplex PCR, yet TCRdb's version contains in-frame clones alone and is incomplete. Counted here are around 400,000 clones, approximately 89% occurring once; the ten biggest clones make up 1.5% to 2%. The sequences come from peripheral blood, collected in a trial of Ad26.COV2.S vaccine versus placebo. These TCRs come from a person aged 18-65 years who received the Ad26.COV2.S COVID-19 vaccine or a placebo.

The chain combines TRBV19 with TRBJ2-2; 7 bases fit TRBD2. CDR3 length: 14 amino acids. Germline assignment: CDR1 LNHDA and CDR2 SQIVND (reference sequence). Trimming at V came to 3 bases and at J to 3 bases, leaving 1 base not matched to a gene. The CDR3 DNA is TGTGCCAGTAGTATGGGGGGGTACACCGGGGAGCTGTTTTTT. Its protein product is CASSMGGYTGELFF.

Of note for this clone: Other nucleotide sequences from this sample produce the same CDR3. The chain recombines TRBV11-2 with TRBJ2-7; possibly TRBD2 for D (5 bases). This CDR3 spans 14 amino acids. The germline CDR1 and CDR2 sequences are SGHAT and FQNNGV. The V end was cut by 1 base, the J end by 4 bases, with 11 bases between. The CDR3 region is CASSLGGSSYEQYF. The CDR3 DNA sequence: TGTGCCAGCAGCTTAGGCGGGTCTTCGTACGAGCAGTACTTC. Supplemented by reference TRBV11-2 and TRBJ2-7, the full variable domain reads EAGVAQSPRYKIIEKRQSVAFWCNPISGHATLYWYQQILGQGPKLLIQFQNNGVVDDSQLPKDRFSAERLKGVDSTLKIQPAKLEDSAVYLCASSLGGSSYEQYFGPGTRLTVT.